The rows below give T cell receptor beta chains drawn from one sample of a study of regulatory T cells in long-lasting Graves disease. One entry per CDR3 protein, called by TCRdb with MiXCR from the multiplex PCR reads. The sample has 420,000 or so distinct CDR3 sequences, roughly a quarter seen once. Specimen: peripheral blood mononuclear cells (PBMCs), collected when the disease was refractory, from a patient treated with antithyroid drugs. The receptors originated from a female donor with Graves disease. Each CDR3 is given with its conserved first and last residue. The order of the fields is D gene, V gene, clone size, J gene, CDR3 DNA, CDR3 protein. The D gene is left open where the match is weak. Size values are once, few and many counts, or a class for expanded clones, and some rows have none.

d_gene: TRBD2; v_gene: TRBV20-1; abundance: NA; j_gene: TRBJ2-2; CDR3nt: TGCAGTGCTAGAGAGGCTAGCGGAACCGGGGAGCTGTTTTTT; CDR3aa: CSAREASGTGELFF
d_gene: NA; v_gene: TRBV2; abundance: few; j_gene: TRBJ1-1; CDR3nt: TGTGCCAGCAGACAGGTACGCACTGAAGCTTTCTTT; CDR3aa: CASRQVRTEAFF
d_gene: NA; v_gene: TRBV19; abundance: NA; j_gene: TRBJ2-5; CDR3nt: TGTGCCAGTAGTATGCCAGGAGAAGAGACCCAGTACTTC; CDR3aa: CASSMPGEETQYF
d_gene: NA; v_gene: TRBV9; abundance: NA; j_gene: TRBJ1-5; CDR3nt: TGTGCCAGCAGCGTAGACACGGGACAGCCCCAGCATTTT; CDR3aa: CASSVDTGQPQHF
d_gene: NA; v_gene: TRBV5-1; abundance: NA; j_gene: TRBJ2-1; CDR3nt: TGCGCCAGCAGCTTGGAGAACCTTCCCAACAATGAGCAGTTCTTC; CDR3aa: CASSLENLPNNEQFF
d_gene: NA; v_gene: TRBV19; abundance: few; j_gene: TRBJ1-3; CDR3nt: TGTGCCAGTTCCATGGGGTCTGGAAACACCATATATTTT; CDR3aa: CASSMGSGNTIYF
d_gene: TRBD1; v_gene: TRBV10-3; abundance: NA; j_gene: TRBJ2-7; CDR3nt: TGTGCCATCGGGACAGCCACCTACGAGCAGTACTTC; CDR3aa: CAIGTATYEQYF
d_gene: NA; v_gene: TRBV4-1; abundance: NA; j_gene: TRBJ1-4; CDR3nt: TGCGCCAGCAGCCGCCCGGGAACAACTAATGAAAAACTGTTTTTT; CDR3aa: CASSRPGTTNEKLFF
d_gene: NA; v_gene: TRBV7-9; abundance: NA; j_gene: TRBJ2-7; CDR3nt: TGTGCCAGCAGCCTCCAGGGGCCGCCGGACGAGCAGTACTTC; CDR3aa: CASSLQGPPDEQYF
d_gene: TRBD2; v_gene: TRBV2; abundance: NA; j_gene: TRBJ2-2; CDR3nt: TGTGCCAGCCGGGGGGCGAACACCGGGGAGCTGTTTTTT; CDR3aa: CASRGANTGELFF
d_gene: TRBD2; v_gene: TRBV28; abundance: many; j_gene: TRBJ2-7; CDR3nt: TGTGCCAGCAGTTCCCAAGGACTAGCGGGTATTCACGAGCAGTACTTC; CDR3aa: CASSSQGLAGIHEQYF
d_gene: TRBD1; v_gene: TRBV6-2/TRBV6-3; abundance: NA; j_gene: TRBJ2-7; CDR3nt: TGTGCCAGCAGTTACCCGACAGGGACAGGGACGTACGAGCAGTACTTC; CDR3aa: CASSYPTGTGTYEQYF
d_gene: NA; v_gene: TRBV20-1; abundance: NA; j_gene: TRBJ2-7; CDR3nt: TGCAGTGCTAGGCTCAGCCCCAAAGGCTACGAGCAGTACTTC; CDR3aa: CSARLSPKGYEQYF
d_gene: NA; v_gene: TRBV20-1; abundance: many; j_gene: TRBJ1-5; CDR3nt: TGCAGTGCTAGAGCCCCCCTCGGTGAGGCACAGCCCCAGCATTTT; CDR3aa: CSARAPLGEAQPQHF
d_gene: TRBD1; v_gene: TRBV27; abundance: many; j_gene: TRBJ1-5; CDR3nt: TGTGCCAGCAGTCTAGGGACAGGGGCCAATCAGCCCCAGCATTTT; CDR3aa: CASSLGTGANQPQHF
d_gene: TRBD1; v_gene: TRBV9; abundance: few; j_gene: TRBJ2-7; CDR3nt: TGTGCCAGCAGCTCCGACCGGGACAGGGATTACGAGCAGTACTTC; CDR3aa: CASSSDRDRDYEQYF
d_gene: NA; v_gene: TRBV28; abundance: many; j_gene: TRBJ1-1; CDR3nt: TGTGCCAGCAGCCGGGGGTGGACTGAAGCTTTCTTT; CDR3aa: CASSRGWTEAFF
d_gene: NA; v_gene: TRBV24-1; abundance: many; j_gene: TRBJ2-7; CDR3nt: TGTGCCACCAGTGATTTTACTAGTAGCGGTTCCTACGAGCAGTACTTC; CDR3aa: CATSDFTSSGSYEQYF
d_gene: NA; v_gene: TRBV7-2; abundance: few; j_gene: TRBJ1-5; CDR3nt: TGTGCCAGCAGCCTCATAGGAAGCAATCAGCCCCAGCATTTT; CDR3aa: CASSLIGSNQPQHF
d_gene: NA; v_gene: TRBV28; abundance: few; j_gene: TRBJ2-7; CDR3nt: TGTGCCAGCAGACCTAGTGGGGCGTCCCACGAGCAGTACTTC; CDR3aa: CASRPSGASHEQYF
d_gene: NA; v_gene: TRBV25-1; abundance: NA; j_gene: TRBJ2-2; CDR3nt: TGTGCCAGCAGTGTATTTGGACAGAACACCGGGGAGCTGTTTTTT; CDR3aa: CASSVFGQNTGELFF
d_gene: TRBD2; v_gene: TRBV4-1; abundance: NA; j_gene: TRBJ2-2; CDR3nt: TGCGCCAGCAGCCAGGGACTAGCGGGTTTCACCGGGGAGCTGTTTTTT; CDR3aa: CASSQGLAGFTGELFF
d_gene: NA; v_gene: TRBV7-6; abundance: few; j_gene: TRBJ1-4; CDR3nt: TGTGCCAGCAGCTCTAGTATGGGGATCGGGAATGAAAAACTGTTTTTT; CDR3aa: CASSSSMGIGNEKLFF
d_gene: TRBD1; v_gene: TRBV7-3; abundance: NA; j_gene: TRBJ2-1; CDR3nt: TGTGCCAGCAGCCGCGGTCCCGGGACAGGGGAAAATGAGCAGTTCTTC; CDR3aa: CASSRGPGTGENEQFF
d_gene: TRBD2; v_gene: TRBV6-1; abundance: NA; j_gene: TRBJ2-7; CDR3nt: TGTGCCAGCAGTGAGACACTAGCGGGAGACTACGAGCAGTACTTC; CDR3aa: CASSETLAGDYEQYF
d_gene: TRBD1; v_gene: TRBV20-1; abundance: NA; j_gene: TRBJ2-7; CDR3nt: TGCAGTGCTGCTCCGGGGCCAGGGGGCCCCTACGAGCAGTACTTC; CDR3aa: CSAAPGPGGPYEQYF
d_gene: TRBD1; v_gene: TRBV10-3; abundance: NA; j_gene: TRBJ1-5; CDR3nt: TGTGCCACCGCAGGGGGCACTCAGCCCCAGCATTTT; CDR3aa: CATAGGTQPQHF
d_gene: TRBD1; v_gene: TRBV28; abundance: many; j_gene: TRBJ1-2; CDR3nt: TGTGCCAGCAGTTTATCCGCGGGGCAGGGGGGACTTGCCTATGGCTACACCTTC; CDR3aa: CASSLSAGQGGLAYGYTF
d_gene: NA; v_gene: TRBV24-1; abundance: few; j_gene: TRBJ2-2; CDR3nt: TGTGCCACCAGCAGGGCTCACGGGGAGCTGTTTTTT; CDR3aa: CATSRAHGELFF
d_gene: NA; v_gene: TRBV20-1; abundance: NA; j_gene: TRBJ1-1; CDR3nt: TGCAGTGCCGAAAGGCCTATATCAAACACTGAAGCTTTCTTT; CDR3aa: CSAERPISNTEAFF
d_gene: TRBD1; v_gene: TRBV2; abundance: many; j_gene: TRBJ2-7; CDR3nt: TGTGCCAGCAGTGAACAGGGGGAGTACGAGCAGTACTTC; CDR3aa: CASSEQGEYEQYF
d_gene: NA; v_gene: TRBV28; abundance: many; j_gene: TRBJ2-7; CDR3nt: TGTGCCAGCAGTTTCCTTGGACAGAAGTACGAGCAGTACTTC; CDR3aa: CASSFLGQKYEQYF
d_gene: NA; v_gene: TRBV18; abundance: NA; j_gene: TRBJ2-2; CDR3nt: TGTGCCAGCTCACCGCTCCACACCGGGGAGCTGTTTTTT; CDR3aa: CASSPLHTGELFF
d_gene: NA; v_gene: TRBV29-1; abundance: few; j_gene: TRBJ2-7; CDR3nt: TGCAGCGTTACTAATGTACGGGGTGCCGAGCAGTACTTC; CDR3aa: CSVTNVRGAEQYF
d_gene: TRBD1; v_gene: TRBV28; abundance: NA; j_gene: TRBJ2-7; CDR3nt: TGTGCCAGCAAAACCCCGGACAGGTTCAACGAGCAGTACTTC; CDR3aa: CASKTPDRFNEQYF
d_gene: TRBD1; v_gene: TRBV6-1; abundance: NA; j_gene: TRBJ1-1; CDR3nt: TGTGCCAGCAACGTCGGGACAGCATCAGAAGCTTTCTTT; CDR3aa: CASNVGTASEAFF
d_gene: NA; v_gene: TRBV20-1; abundance: many; j_gene: TRBJ2-7; CDR3nt: TGCAGTGCTAGGGACGGGGCGACCTACGAGCAGTACTTC; CDR3aa: CSARDGATYEQYF
d_gene: NA; v_gene: TRBV7-2; abundance: many; j_gene: TRBJ2-5; CDR3nt: TGTGCCAGCAGTGCGGGCCAACAAGAGACCCAGTACTTC; CDR3aa: CASSAGQQETQYF
d_gene: NA; v_gene: TRBV6-5; abundance: NA; j_gene: TRBJ1-3; CDR3nt: TGTGCCAGCAGTTACCACGGCTCTGGAAACACCATATATTTT; CDR3aa: CASSYHGSGNTIYF